A single sample gave rise to the 10 T cell receptor beta chains below, sequenced in a study of T cells after yellow fever vaccination (dated by TCRdb to about 2019). Libraries came from 5' RACE. Sequencing used an Illumina HiSeq 2500. TCRdb itself trimmed the public reads at Q25 with fastp, ran MiXCR and retained productive beta chains. Every distinct CDR3 protein forms one entry, paired with its most common genes and DNA. This sample holds 120,000 to 150,000 distinct CDR3 sequences; around 7.7% were observed only once. The ten largest clones represent under 0.85% of the sample. The label giving this sample's treatment or condition can be read as: live attenuated yellow fever vaccine strain. The source was CD4+ T cells sorted from PBMCs, collected 5 days after the yellow fever booster vaccination. All receptors derive from a man aged 25 to 40 who received the YFV17D yellow fever vaccine.

This clonotype was seen only once. This could be a read error, since a much larger clone is one nucleotide away. The chain combines TRBV7-9 with TRBJ2-1; D gene unclear. The CDR3 is made up of 13 amino acids. V lost 0 bases and J lost 8, with 8 bases in between. Germline V gene data show CDR1 as SEHNR and CDR2 as FQNEAQ (reference sequence). This CDR3 reads CASSLAALYEQFF. In DNA, the CDR3 is TGTGCCAGCAGCTTAGCTGCTCTATATGAGCAGTTCTTC.

This clonotype was counted at least ten times. V usage is TRBV7-2 and J usage is TRBJ1-1; D perhaps matches TRBD1 (5 bases). Trimming left V 5 bases short and J 4 bases short, with 14 bases between. This CDR3 comprises 14 residues. Germline V gene lookup returns CDR1 SGHTA and CDR2 FQGNSA. CDR3 sequence (DNA): TGTGCCAGCAGCCCCCAGACGGGGCGCACTGAAGCTTTCTTT. As protein: CASSPQTGRTEAFF. Supplemented by reference TRBV7-2 and TRBJ1-1, the full variable domain reads GAGVSQSPSNKVTEKGKDVELRCDPISGHTALYWYRQSLGQGLEFLIYFQGNSAPDKSGLPSDRFSAERTGGSVSTLTIQRTQQEDSAVYLCASSPQTGRTEAFFGQGTRLTVV.

This clonotype was detected ten times or more. V usage is TRBV6-1 and J usage is TRBJ2-2; 7 nucleotides align to TRBD1. CDR1 and CDR2 (germline): MNHNS, SASEGT. The CDR3 contains 16 residues. Trimming removed 6 bases from V and 5 bases from J; junction bases left unmatched: 12. The CDR3 DNA reads TGTGCCAGCAGGCGGTCAGGGGGAGAGAGGACCGGGGAGCTGTTTTTT. Amino acids: CASRRSGGERTGELFF.

This clonotype has a count of ten or more. The chain recombines TRBV6-5 with TRBJ1-5, with 8 positions matching TRBD1. The CDR3 is made up of 13 amino acids. From germline, CDR1 is MNHEY and CDR2 SVGAGI. V was pared by 11 bases and J by 6 bases, with 9 bases of the junction left unmatched. The CDR3 here is CAGGQGASQPQHF. The CDR3 DNA reads TGTGCCGGAGGACAGGGAGCGAGTCAGCCCCAGCATTTT.

This clonotype was counted at least ten times. The junction does not match germline at one end; this may be a read error. J is TRBJ2-5 and V is TRBV23-1; unclear D gene. TRBV23-1 is an ORF, with its function uncertain. The CDR3 runs 9 residues. CDR3 in DNA: TGCGCCAGCTCCATGGACCCCAAATTC. Amino acids: CASSMDPKF.

This clonotype was found many times. The CDR3 protein is CSADGTLNEKLFF. In nucleotides, the CDR3 is TGCAGTGCCGACGGGACTTTAAATGAAAAACTGTTTTTT. V is TRBV20-1 and J is TRBJ1-4; D may be TRBD1 (5 bases). CDR1 is DFQATT and CDR2 is SNEGSKA in the germline V gene (reference sequence). The V gene lost 6 bases and the J gene lost 5 bases, with 13 bases spanning the gap. The CDR3 contains 13 residues.

The CDR3 DNA reads as TGTGCCAGCAGCCCTGGAGTATACGAGCAGTACTTC. It specifies CASSPGVYEQYF. The chain links TRBV5-5 to TRBJ2-7; D remains ambiguous. Trimming removed 4 bases at V and 4 bases at J, with 9 bases between. This CDR3 region has 12 residues. Germline-derived CDR1 and CDR2 are SGHKS and YYEKEE (reference sequence).

This clonotype came up many times. CDR3 loop: CASSPRLADFTDTQYF. Written as DNA, the CDR3 is TGTGCCAGCTCACCGCGACTAGCGGATTTCACAGATACGCAGTATTTT. The J gene is TRBJ2-3, the V gene TRBV18, with TRBD2 identical over 9 bases. Germline CDR1 and CDR2: KGHSH and LQKENI. The CDR3 totals 16 residues. With 3 bases clipped from V and 2 bases from J, the junction kept 6 bases outside the gene matches.

In this sample, this clonotype turned up many times. The rearrangement uses TRBV5-1 and TRBJ2-3; 9 nucleotides agree with TRBD1. Germline V gene sequence: CDR1 SGHRS, CDR2 YFSETQ. This CDR3 spans 16 amino acids. Trimming cost V 2 bases and J 8 bases; bases outside gene matches: 12. CDR3 DNA: TGCGCCAGCAGCTTTTCCGGGACAGGGACAAGGGGTACGCAGTATTTT. Translated, it gives CASSFSGTGTRGTQYF.

This clonotype was observed at least ten times. The CDR3 sequence is CASSPGAGRAGTQYF. The DNA of the CDR3 is TGTGCCAGCAGTCCTGGTGCGGGCCGAGCGGGGACCCAGTACTTC. The chain recombines TRBV12-3 or TRBV12-4 with TRBJ2-5, with a tentative D call TRBD2 (6 bases). The V end was cut by 5 bases, the J end by 7 bases, with 20 bases between. The CDR3 is 15 residues long.